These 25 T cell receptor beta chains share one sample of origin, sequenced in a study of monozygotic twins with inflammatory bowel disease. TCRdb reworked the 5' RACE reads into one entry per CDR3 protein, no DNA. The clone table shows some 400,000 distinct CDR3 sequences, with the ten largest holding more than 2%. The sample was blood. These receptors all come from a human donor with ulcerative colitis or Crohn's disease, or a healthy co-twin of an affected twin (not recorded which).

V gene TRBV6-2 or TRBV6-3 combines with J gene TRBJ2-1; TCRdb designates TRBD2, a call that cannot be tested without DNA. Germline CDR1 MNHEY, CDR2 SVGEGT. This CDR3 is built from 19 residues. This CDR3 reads CASSTPPGLAGISYNEQFF.

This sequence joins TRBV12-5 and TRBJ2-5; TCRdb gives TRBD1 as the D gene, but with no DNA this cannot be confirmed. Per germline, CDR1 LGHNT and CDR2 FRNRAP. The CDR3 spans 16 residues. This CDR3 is CASAFPGTNEGETQYF.

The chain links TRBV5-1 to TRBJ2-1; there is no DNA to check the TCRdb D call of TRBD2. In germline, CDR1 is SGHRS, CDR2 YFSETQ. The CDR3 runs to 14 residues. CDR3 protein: CASSGGSGGNGQFF.

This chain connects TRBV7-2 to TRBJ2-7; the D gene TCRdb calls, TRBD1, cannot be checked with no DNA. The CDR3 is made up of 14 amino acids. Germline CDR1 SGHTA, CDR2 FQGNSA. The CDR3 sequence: CASSFDSTTYEQYF.

This chain's CDR3 is CTVVRDRGEDTQYF. V usage is TRBV29-1 and J usage is TRBJ2-3; TCRdb reports TRBD1, a call that lacks DNA to check it against. The CDR3 is 14 amino acids. The germline CDR1 and CDR2 sequences are SQVTM and ANQGSEA.

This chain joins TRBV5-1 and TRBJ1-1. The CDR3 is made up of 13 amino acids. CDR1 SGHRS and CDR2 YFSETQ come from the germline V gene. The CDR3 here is CASSLNVRTEAFF.

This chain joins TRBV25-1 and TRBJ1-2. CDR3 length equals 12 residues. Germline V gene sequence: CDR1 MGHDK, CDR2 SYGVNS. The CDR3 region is CASSEDTYGYTF.

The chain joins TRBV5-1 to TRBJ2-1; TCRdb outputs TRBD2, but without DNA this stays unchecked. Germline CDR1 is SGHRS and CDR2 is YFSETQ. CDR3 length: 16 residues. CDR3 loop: CASSADLAGGSNEQFF. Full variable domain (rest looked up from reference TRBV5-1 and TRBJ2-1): KAGVTQTPRYLIKTRGQQVTLSCSPISGHRSVSWYQQTPGQGLQFLFEYFSETQRNKGNFPGRFSGRQFSNSRSEMNVSTLELGDSALYLCASSADLAGGSNEQFFGPGTRLTVL.

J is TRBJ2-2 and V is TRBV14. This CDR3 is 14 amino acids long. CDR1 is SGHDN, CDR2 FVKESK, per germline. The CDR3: CASSQELHTGELFF.

CDR3 sequence: CASSLRQHYEQYF. The chain combines TRBV12-3 or TRBV12-4 with TRBJ2-7. This CDR3 region has 13 residues.

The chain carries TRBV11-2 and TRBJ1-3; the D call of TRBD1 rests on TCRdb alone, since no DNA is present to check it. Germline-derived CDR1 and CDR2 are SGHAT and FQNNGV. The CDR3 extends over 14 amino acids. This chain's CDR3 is CASSFPDRGGTIYF.

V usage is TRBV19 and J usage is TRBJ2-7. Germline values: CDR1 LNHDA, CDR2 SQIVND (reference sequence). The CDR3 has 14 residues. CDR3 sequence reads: CASSREQSSYEQYF. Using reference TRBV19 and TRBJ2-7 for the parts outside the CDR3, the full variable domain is DGGITQSPKYLFRKEGQNVTLSCEQNLNHDAMYWYRQDPGQGLRLIYYSQIVNDFQKGDIAEGYSVSREKKESFPLTVTSAQKNPTAFYLCASSREQSSYEQYFGPGTRLTVT.

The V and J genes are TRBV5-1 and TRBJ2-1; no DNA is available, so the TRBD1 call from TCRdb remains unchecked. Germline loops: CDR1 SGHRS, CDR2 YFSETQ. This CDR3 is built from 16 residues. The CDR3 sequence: CASSLAAGQGFYEQFF. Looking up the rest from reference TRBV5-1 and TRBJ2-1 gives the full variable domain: KAGVTQTPRYLIKTRGQQVTLSCSPISGHRSVSWYQQTPGQGLQFLFEYFSETQRNKGNFPGRFSGRQFSNSRSEMNVSTLELGDSALYLCASSLAAGQGFYEQFFGPGTRLTVL.

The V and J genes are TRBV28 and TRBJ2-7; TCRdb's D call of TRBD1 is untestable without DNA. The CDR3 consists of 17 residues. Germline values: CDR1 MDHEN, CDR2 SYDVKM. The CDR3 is CASSYPSRDRGYYEQYF.

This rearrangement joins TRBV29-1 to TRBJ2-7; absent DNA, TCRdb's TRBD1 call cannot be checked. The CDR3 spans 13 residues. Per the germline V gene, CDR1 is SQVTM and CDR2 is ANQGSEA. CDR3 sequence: CSVGVTVTYEQYF.

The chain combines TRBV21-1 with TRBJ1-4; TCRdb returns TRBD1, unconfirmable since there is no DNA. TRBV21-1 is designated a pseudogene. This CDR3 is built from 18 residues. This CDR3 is CASSSPSNRGQGAEKLFF.

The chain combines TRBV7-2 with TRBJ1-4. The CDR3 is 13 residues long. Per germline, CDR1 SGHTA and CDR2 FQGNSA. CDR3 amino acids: CASAAVFNEKLFF.

Here the CDR3 reads CASSPRGSGRAAPETQYF. The rearrangement uses TRBV5-1 and TRBJ2-5; TCRdb proposes TRBD2, but this gene call is untestable without DNA. This CDR3 is built from 18 residues. Germline V gene lookup returns CDR1 SGHRS and CDR2 YFSETQ.

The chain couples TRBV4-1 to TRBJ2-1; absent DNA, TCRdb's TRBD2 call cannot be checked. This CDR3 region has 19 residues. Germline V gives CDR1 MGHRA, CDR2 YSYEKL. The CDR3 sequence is CASSQGTGTSASSYNEQFF.

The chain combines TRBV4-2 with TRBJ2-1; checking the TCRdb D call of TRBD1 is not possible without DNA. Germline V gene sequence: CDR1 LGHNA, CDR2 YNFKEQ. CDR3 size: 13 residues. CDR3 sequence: CASSLPGAAEQFF.

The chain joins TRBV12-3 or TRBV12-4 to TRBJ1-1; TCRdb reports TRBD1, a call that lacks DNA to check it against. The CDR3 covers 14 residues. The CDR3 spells CASSLADRATEAFF.

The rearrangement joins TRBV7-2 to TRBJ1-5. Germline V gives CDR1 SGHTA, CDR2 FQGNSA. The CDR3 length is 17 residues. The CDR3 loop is CASSLAVPGGSNQPQHF.

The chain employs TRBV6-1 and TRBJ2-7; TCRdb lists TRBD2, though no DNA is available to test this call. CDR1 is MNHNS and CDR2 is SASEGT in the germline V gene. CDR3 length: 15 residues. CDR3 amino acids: CASSPSGSGSYEQYF.

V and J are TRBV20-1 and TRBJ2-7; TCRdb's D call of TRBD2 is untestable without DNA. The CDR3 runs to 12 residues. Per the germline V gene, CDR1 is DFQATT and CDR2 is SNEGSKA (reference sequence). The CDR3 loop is CSAREEGYEQYF.

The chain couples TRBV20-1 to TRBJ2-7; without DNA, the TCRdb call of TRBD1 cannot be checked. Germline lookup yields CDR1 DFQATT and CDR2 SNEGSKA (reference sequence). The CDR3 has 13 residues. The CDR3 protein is CSAVGTGDYEQYF.